The 23 T cell receptor beta chains presented below share a single source sample, sequenced in a study of OX40 agonist ivuxolimab in advanced cancers. TCRdb's table, derived via immunoSEQ multiplex PCR, lists solely in-frame clones and lacks some. The table records 35,000 to 50,000 clones, roughly 90% of them present only once. This specimen was CD4+ or CD8+ T cells sorted from blood, taken in a trial of the OX40 agonist ivuxolimab. These receptors all come from an adult with an advanced solid tumor such as melanoma, head and neck, liver or kidney cancer.

The chain is built from TRBV4-1 and TRBJ2-3; D is unresolved. The CDR3 sequence is 15 residues long. CDR1 and CDR2 (germline): MGHRA, YSYEKL. Trimming took 0 bases from V and 0 from J, leaving 7 bases between them. DNA for the CDR3: TGCGCCAGCAGCCAAGATGGCCCTAGCACAGATACGCAGTATTTT. Translation: CASSQDGPSTDTQYF.

The J gene is TRBJ1-1, the V gene TRBV28; TRBD1 matches at 7 bases. The ends lost 6 bases at V and 5 bases at J; junction bases unmatched: 6. The CDR3 is made up of 13 amino acids. CDR1 and CDR2 from the germline V gene are MDHEN and SYDVKM. CDR3 region: CASRRLTGTEAFF. CDR3 coding DNA: TGTGCCAGCAGGCGACTGACAGGGACTGAAGCTTTCTTT.

This clone was seen a few times. The chain combines TRBV7-9 with TRBJ2-2; D remains unclear. Germline V gene lookup returns CDR1 SEHNR and CDR2 FQNEAQ (reference sequence). The length of the CDR3 is 12 residues. Trimming shortened V by 1 base and J by 7 bases, and 4 bases separated the two germline ends. For the CDR3, the DNA is TGTGCCAGCAGCTTAGGTGACGGGGAGCTGTTTTTT. It is translated as CASSLGDGELFF.

The chain joins TRBV2 to TRBJ2-7, with D possibly TRBD1 on 7 matching bases. The length of the CDR3 is 15 residues. Deletions cut 6 bases from V and 2 bases from J, with 17 bases between. Per the germline V gene, CDR1 is SNHLY and CDR2 is FYNNEI. The CDR3: CASRGTWDSPYEQYF. As DNA, the CDR3 is TGTGCCAGCAGGGGGACTTGGGACAGCCCCTACGAGCAGTACTTC.

CDR3 amino acids: CASSYATGEVTQYF. The DNA for the CDR3 is TGTGCCAGCAGTTACGCGACAGGGGAGGTTACGCAGTATTTT. The chain couples TRBV6-6 to TRBJ2-3; 8 bases map to TRBD1. This CDR3 contains 14 residues. The trim removed 2 bases at V and 8 bases at J, leaving 6 bases unmatched. Germline lookup yields CDR1 MNHNY and CDR2 SVGAGI (reference sequence).

DNA of the CDR3: TGTGCCAGCAGCTTAGCGAGGGAGACCCAGTACTTC. This gives the protein CASSLARETQYF. The V call is TRBV7-9, the J call TRBJ2-5; D not resolved. This CDR3 is 12 amino acids long. The V and J ends lost 0 bases and 5 bases respectively, with 4 bases between them. Germline V gene lookup returns CDR1 SEHNR and CDR2 FQNEAQ (reference sequence).

The chain is built from TRBV4-1 and TRBJ1-1; the match to TRBD1 covers 7 bases. This CDR3 has 15 residues. V dropped 4 bases and J dropped 8; count of bases not matched to a gene: 13. Germline CDR1 and CDR2: MGHRA and YSYEKL. The CDR3 nucleotides read TGCGCCAGCAGCCTACCGCGACAGGGACCTAACGAAGCTTTCTTT. Amino acid sequence: CASSLPRQGPNEAFF.

V gene TRBV9 combines with J gene TRBJ2-2; perhaps TRBD1 as D (6 bases). Germline CDR1 SGDLS, CDR2 YYNGEE. Trimming took off 4 bases at V and 9 bases at J, with 16 bases between the two ends. This CDR3 spans 14 amino acids. Here the CDR3 reads CASSPGDGFRELFF. In DNA form, the CDR3 reads TGTGCCAGCAGCCCAGGGGACGGGTTCCGGGAGCTGTTTTTT.

V gene TRBV7-3 combines with J gene TRBJ1-1; possible D gene TRBD1, 5 bases. Germline values: CDR1 SGHTA, CDR2 FQGTGA. Trimming cost V 5 bases and J 4 bases, with 17 bases left between them. The CDR3 consists of 15 residues. The CDR3 protein is CASSLLGEQITEAFF. As DNA, the CDR3 is TGTGCCAGCAGCCTGCTGGGGGAACAGATCACTGAAGCTTTCTTT. Complete variable domain (other parts from reference TRBV7-3 and TRBJ1-1): GAGVSQTPSNKVTEKGKYVELRCDPISGHTALYWYRQSLGQGPEFLIYFQGTGAADDSGLPNDRFFAVRPEGSVSTLKIQRTERGDSAVYLCASSLLGEQITEAFFGQGTRLTVV.

The chain recombines TRBV19 with TRBJ2-1; TRBD1 matches at 10 bases. The CDR3 sequence is 15 residues long. The ends lost 1 base at V and 4 bases at J; junction bases unmatched: 1. Germline CDR1 and CDR2: LNHDA and SQIVND (reference sequence). The CDR3 bases are TGTGCCAGTAGTATAGGGGGACAGGGGTACAATGAGCAGTTCTTC. The encoded protein is CASSIGGQGYNEQFF.

This sequence joins TRBV11-2 and TRBJ2-3, with D tentatively TRBD1 (6 bases). V gave up 3 bases and J gave up 2 bases, with 15 bases separating them. The CDR3 is 16 residues long. Germline V gene sequence: CDR1 SGHAT, CDR2 FQNNGV. As DNA, the CDR3 is TGTGCCAGCAGCTTTTCGACAGGCTTTTCCACAGATACGCAGTATTTT. Protein: CASSFSTGFSTDTQYF.

The rearrangement links TRBV6-1 to TRBJ2-7, with a possible D match to TRBD1 (6 bases). In germline, CDR1 is MNHNS, CDR2 SASEGT. The CDR3 extends over 13 amino acids. Trimming removed 6 bases from V and 2 bases from J, with 11 bases in between. The CDR3 here is CASRSGVTYEQYV. The CDR3 bases are TGTGCCAGCAGATCAGGGGTTACCTACGAGCAGTACGTC.

J is TRBJ2-3 and V is TRBV2; 7 positions agree with TRBD1. Per the germline V gene, CDR1 is SNHLY and CDR2 is FYNNEI. CDR3 length: 14 amino acids. The V gene end was trimmed by 3 bases and the J gene end by 3 bases; junction bases not matched to a gene: 3. The CDR3 loop is CASSEGQSTDTQYF. The DNA of the CDR3 is TGTGCCAGCAGTGAGGGACAGTCAACAGATACGCAGTATTTT.

V gene TRBV6-6 combines with J gene TRBJ1-4; D not certain. This CDR3 is 14 amino acids long. Germline CDR1 is MNHNY and CDR2 is SVGAGI (reference sequence). Trimming shortened V by 7 bases and J by 7 bases, and 16 bases separated the two germline ends. CDR3 in amino acids: CASNPTNGIEKLFF. CDR3 in DNA: TGTGCCAGCAATCCCACCAACGGGATTGAAAAACTGTTTTTT.

This chain joins TRBV4-1 and TRBJ2-7; D not certain. V lost 2 bases, J lost 5 bases, and 13 bases lay in between. The germline CDR1 and CDR2 sequences are MGHRA and YSYEKL. The CDR3 sequence is 14 residues long. The DNA for the CDR3 is TGCGCCAGCAGCCAAATGCCGGGCGGCCACGAGCAGTACTTC. Residues: CASSQMPGGHEQYF.

The chain links TRBV7-2 to TRBJ2-5; D not certain. The V gene's germline CDR1 is SGHTA and CDR2 FQGNSA. V gave up 5 bases and J gave up 0 bases, with 19 bases separating them. This CDR3 contains 17 residues. The CDR3 spells CASSAAGRPYYQETQYF. The CDR3 coding sequence is TGTGCCAGCAGCGCGGCAGGCAGGCCGTACTACCAAGAGACCCAGTACTTC.

This clone appeared a single time. J is TRBJ2-7 and V is TRBV27; tentative D call: TRBD2 (5 bases). Trimming left V 8 bases short and J 2 bases short, with 16 bases between. Per the germline V gene, CDR1 is MNHEY and CDR2 is SMNVEV (reference sequence). The CDR3 totals 14 residues. For the CDR3, the DNA is TGTGCCAGCGGATCACTAGTGGACGCCTACGAGCAGTACTTC. The encoded protein is CASGSLVDAYEQYF.

The chain employs TRBV5-1 and TRBJ2-5; D gene ambiguous. The V and J ends lost 4 bases and 2 bases respectively, with 12 bases between them. This CDR3 has 14 residues. CDR1 SGHRS and CDR2 YFSETQ come from the germline V gene. CDR3 in DNA: TGCGCCAGCAGCCGAGTGGGGTCTCAAGAGACCCAGTACTTC. Translating gives CASSRVGSQETQYF. Using reference TRBV5-1 and TRBJ2-5 for the parts outside the CDR3, the full variable domain is KAGVTQTPRYLIKTRGQQVTLSCSPISGHRSVSWYQQTPGQGLQFLFEYFSETQRNKGNFPGRFSGRQFSNSRSEMNVSTLELGDSALYLCASSRVGSQETQYFGPGTRLLVL.

The chain recombines TRBV25-1 with TRBJ1-6, with TRBD1 matching 10 bases. Germline V gene data show CDR1 as MGHDK and CDR2 as SYGVNS. The CDR3 runs 16 residues. V lost 3 bases and J lost 9; bases outside the gene matches: 8. The CDR3 protein is CASSDGLGTGVSPLHF. The CDR3 DNA sequence: TGTGCCAGCAGTGATGGGTTAGGGACAGGGGTTTCACCCCTCCACTTT.

The chain has TRBV4-3 and TRBJ2-1; TRBD1 might be the D (6 bases). Germline CDR1 and CDR2: LGHNA and YSLEER. The V and J ends lost 5 bases and 10 bases respectively, with 12 bases between them. There are 12 residues in the CDR3. The CDR3 coding sequence is TGCGCCAGCAGCTCGTCGGGACACGAGCAGTTCTTC. It is translated as CASSSSGHEQFF.

The chain is built from TRBV5-5 and TRBJ2-7; D is uncertain. The CDR3 runs to 13 residues. The germline V and J ends were trimmed by 1 base and 3 bases, with 8 bases remaining between them. CDR1 is SGHKS, CDR2 YYEKEE, per germline (reference sequence). The CDR3, as DNA: TGTGCCAGCAGCTTGCAAACTGGCTACGAGCAGTACGTC. Encoded protein: CASSLQTGYEQYV.

V is TRBV6-1 and J is TRBJ1-2; possibly TRBD1 for D (5 bases). V lost 5 bases to trimming and J lost 0 bases, with 13 bases between them. The CDR3 has 15 amino acids. Looked up from germline, CDR1 is MNHNS and CDR2 is SASEGT. The CDR3 bases are TGTGCCAGCAGTCCTCGGGACGGCGCTAACTATGGCTACACCTTC. This encodes CASSPRDGANYGYTF.

V and J are TRBV9 and TRBJ2-3; D is possibly TRBD1 or TRBD2 (5 bases each). The germline V gene encodes CDR1 SGDLS and CDR2 YYNGEE. Trimming removed 0 bases at V and 1 base at J, with 12 bases between. The CDR3 runs 16 residues. The CDR3 here is CASSVGGKRGTDTQYF. The CDR3 DNA is TGTGCCAGCAGCGTAGGGGGGAAAAGGGGCACAGATACGCAGTATTTT.